The clone carrying this T cell receptor beta chain was counted ten times or more. The sample belongs to a study of T cells in Graves' hyperthyroidism and ophthalmopathy. Trimming took 5 bases from V and 3 from J, leaving 13 bases between them. Germline V gene data show CDR1 as SGHAT and CDR2 as FQNNGV. This CDR3 contains 14 residues. It was RNA transcripts that yielded the amplified TCR beta CDR3 regions. Initially, a first-round RT-PCR of the TCR CDR3 employed the HTBI primer set. One entry per CDR3 protein results from TCRdb running MiXCR on the multiplex PCR reads. The top ten clones hold approximately 10% of a sample with 300,000 to 400,000 distinct CDR3 sequences, approximately 14% of them seen once.

The specimen was blood. This clonotype originated in a woman in her fifties or sixties with Graves' hyperthyroidism. This chain uses TRBV11-2 with TRBJ1-2; D not certain. CDR3 amino acids: CASSNRGLDYGYTF. The CDR3 nucleotides read TGTGCCAGCAGCAACAGAGGGTTAGACTATGGCTACACCTTC.